This T cell receptor (beta chain) was found in a study of blood T cell repertoires in COVID-19. This CDR3 contains 12 residues. Germline values: CDR1 SNHLY, CDR2 FYNNEI. In the authors' methods: Cell counts per sample came from amplifying reference gene primers. Generated by immunoSEQ multiplex PCR, the TCRdb table keeps only in-frame clones and is missing some. V and J calls and clone size are those listed in that table; D and trimming were worked out from the DNA. In the table there are roughly 85,000 clones, 70% to 90% of which are singletons. This sequence joins TRBV2 and TRBJ2-5, with D tentatively TRBD2 (6 bases). The sample taken for sequencing was peripheral blood. This receptor was obtained from a man in his forties or fifties with active or convalescent COVID-19. CDR3 protein: CVGGADQETQYF. DNA for the CDR3: TGTGTCGGCGGGGCAGACCAAGAGACCCAGTACTTC.